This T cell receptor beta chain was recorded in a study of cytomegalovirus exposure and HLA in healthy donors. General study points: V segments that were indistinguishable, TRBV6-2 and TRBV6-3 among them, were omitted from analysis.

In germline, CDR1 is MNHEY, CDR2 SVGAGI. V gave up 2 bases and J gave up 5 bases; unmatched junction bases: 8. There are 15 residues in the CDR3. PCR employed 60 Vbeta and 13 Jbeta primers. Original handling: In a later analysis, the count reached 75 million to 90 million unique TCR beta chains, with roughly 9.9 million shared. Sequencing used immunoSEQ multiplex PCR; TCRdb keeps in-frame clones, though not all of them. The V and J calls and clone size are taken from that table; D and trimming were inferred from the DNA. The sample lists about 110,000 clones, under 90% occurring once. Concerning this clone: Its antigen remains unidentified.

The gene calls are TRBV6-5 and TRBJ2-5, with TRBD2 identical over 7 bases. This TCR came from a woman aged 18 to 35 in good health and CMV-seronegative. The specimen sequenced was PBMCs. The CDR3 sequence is CASSYGLGPRETQYF. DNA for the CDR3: TGTGCCAGCAGTTACGGACTAGGCCCGAGGGAGACCCAGTACTTC.